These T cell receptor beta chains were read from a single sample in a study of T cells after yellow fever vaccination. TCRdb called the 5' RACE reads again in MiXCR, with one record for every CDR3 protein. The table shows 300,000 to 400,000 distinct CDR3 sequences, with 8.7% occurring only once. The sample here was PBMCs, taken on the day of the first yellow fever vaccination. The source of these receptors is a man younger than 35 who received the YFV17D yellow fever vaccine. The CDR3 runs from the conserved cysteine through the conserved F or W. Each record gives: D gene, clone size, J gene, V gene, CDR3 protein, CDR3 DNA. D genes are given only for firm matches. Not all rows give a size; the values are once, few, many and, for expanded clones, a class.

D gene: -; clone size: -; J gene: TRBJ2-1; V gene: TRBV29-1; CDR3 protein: CSVEGSSYNEQFF; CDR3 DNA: TGCAGCGTTGAAGGGAGCTCCTACAATGAGCAGTTCTTC
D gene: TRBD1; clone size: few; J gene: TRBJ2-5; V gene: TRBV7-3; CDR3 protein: CASSRQGGVGETQYF; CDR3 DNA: TGTGCCAGCAGCAGACAGGGCGGAGTGGGAGAGACCCAGTACTTC
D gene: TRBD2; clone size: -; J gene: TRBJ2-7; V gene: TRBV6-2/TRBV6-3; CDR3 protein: CASSSIAGGKVNEQYF; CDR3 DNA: TGTGCCAGCAGTTCGATAGCGGGGGGAAAGGTCAACGAGCAGTACTTC
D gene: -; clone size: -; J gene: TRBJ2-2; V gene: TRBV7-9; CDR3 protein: CASSPVGGDTGELFF; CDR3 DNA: TGTGCCAGCAGCCCCGTTGGGGGCGACACCGGGGAGCTGTTTTTT
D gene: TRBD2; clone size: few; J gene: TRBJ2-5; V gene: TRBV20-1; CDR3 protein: CSARDRGGGAEETQYF; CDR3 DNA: TGCAGTGCTAGAGATCGCGGCGGGGGGGCCGAGGAGACCCAGTACTTC
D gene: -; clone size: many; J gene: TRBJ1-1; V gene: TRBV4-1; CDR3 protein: CASSQAPLGSGVTEAFF; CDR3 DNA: TGCGCCAGCAGCCAAGCCCCCCTTGGGTCTGGGGTGACTGAAGCTTTCTTT
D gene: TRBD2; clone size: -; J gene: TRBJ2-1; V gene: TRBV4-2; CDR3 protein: CASSSRGAGGLNEQFF; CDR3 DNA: TGTGCCAGCAGCTCCAGAGGAGCGGGGGGGCTCAATGAGCAGTTCTTC
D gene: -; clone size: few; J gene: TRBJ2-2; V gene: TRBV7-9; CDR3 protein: CASSSYSYTGELFF; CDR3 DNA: TGTGCCAGCAGCTCCTACAGTTACACCGGGGAGCTGTTTTTT
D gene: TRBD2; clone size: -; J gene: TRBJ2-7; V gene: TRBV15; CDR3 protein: CATSGAAGGGHEQYF; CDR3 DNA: TGTGCCACCAGCGGGGCAGCGGGGGGGGGGCACGAGCAGTACTTC
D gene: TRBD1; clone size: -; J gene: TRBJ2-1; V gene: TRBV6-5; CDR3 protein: CASRGGTGFYNEQFF; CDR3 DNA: TGTGCCAGCAGGGGGGGGACAGGGTTTTACAATGAGCAGTTCTTC